These 14 T cell receptor beta chains were sequenced from one sample in a study of blood T cell repertoires in COVID-19. Only in-frame clones appear in the TCRdb table, and some are missing; sequencing was by immunoSEQ multiplex PCR. In the table there are 230,000 or so clones, about 88% of which are singletons. Sequencing used PBMCs or T cells enriched from blood (not recorded which). The receptors stem from a woman aged 25 to 39 who had recovered from COVID-19.

The V gene is TRBV7-2, the J gene TRBJ1-3; D may be TRBD1 (5 bases). Trimming removed 5 bases at V and 0 bases at J, with 11 bases between. From germline, CDR1 is SGHTA and CDR2 FQGNSA. The CDR3 consists of 15 residues. CDR3 region: CASSPRTYSGNTIYF. CDR3 coding DNA: TGTGCCAGCAGCCCTAGGACATACTCTGGAAACACCATATATTTT.

The CDR3 DNA follows: TGTGCCAGCAGCCCCCCCGGACAGGGTAATTCACCCCTCCACTTT. This sequence encodes CASSPPGQGNSPLHF. The genes are TRBV7-9 and TRBJ1-6; 8 bases align to TRBD1. The germline CDR1 and CDR2 sequences are SEHNR and FQNEAQ (reference sequence). The CDR3 is 15 residues long. V lost 5 bases, J lost 6 bases, and 6 bases stayed unmatched. Full variable domain (outside the CDR3, taken from reference TRBV7-9 and TRBJ1-6): DTGVSQNPRHKITKRGQNVTFRCDPISEHNRLYWYRQTLGQGPEFLTYFQNEAQLEKSRLLSDRFSAERPKGSFSTLEIQRTEQGDSAMYLCASSPPGQGNSPLHFGNGTRLTVT.

This chain connects TRBV4-2 to TRBJ2-7; tentatively, D is TRBD1 (6 bases). Germline V lookup: CDR1 LGHNA, CDR2 YNFKEQ. The CDR3 totals 15 residues. Trimming removed 3 bases at V and 5 bases at J, with 17 bases between. The chain's CDR3 is CASSHHRVDGDEQYF. In DNA form, the CDR3 reads TGTGCCAGCAGCCACCACAGGGTTGACGGGGACGAGCAGTACTTC.

This chain links TRBV3-1 (or the pseudogene TRBV3-2) with TRBJ1-5; D call uncertain. The germline gives CDR1 LGHDT, CDR2 YNNKEL (reference sequence). Trimming cost V 1 base and J 8 bases, with 6 bases left between them. The CDR3 runs 12 residues. The CDR3 nucleotides are TGTGCCAGCAGCCAAGGCCGGGAGCCCCAGCATTTT. As protein: CASSQGREPQHF.

The chain links TRBV7-8 to TRBJ2-1, with 9 positions matching TRBD1. This CDR3 comprises 16 residues. Germline V gene lookup returns CDR1 SGHVS and CDR2 FQNEAQ. J was trimmed by 7 bases and V by 5 bases; bases with no gene match: 12. The CDR3 coding sequence is TGTGCCAGCAGCATAGACCGGGACAGGGAGTGGAATGAGCAGTTCTTC. Translation gives CASSIDRDREWNEQFF.

The J gene is TRBJ1-2, the V gene TRBV2, with 8 bases matching TRBD1. The germline CDR1 and CDR2 sequences are SNHLY and FYNNEI. The CDR3 totals 18 residues. V was pared by 4 bases and J by 3 bases, with 16 bases of the junction left unmatched. CDR3 loop: CASSVTLGPGGWDYGYTF. The CDR3 region has the DNA TGTGCCAGCAGTGTAACATTGGGTCCAGGGGGCTGGGACTATGGCTACACCTTC.

The chain employs TRBV4-3 and TRBJ2-7, with 9 bases lining up with TRBD1. Germline V gene lookup returns CDR1 LGHNA and CDR2 YSLEER. The trim removed 0 bases at V and 5 bases at J, leaving 8 bases unmatched. The CDR3 has 16 residues. The CDR3 DNA follows: TGCGCCAGCAGCCAAGAAACAGGGGGCCCTGGGAACGAGCAGTACTTC. Protein sequence: CASSQETGGPGNEQYF.

This clone came up once. This rearrangement joins TRBV6-1 to TRBJ2-7, with 8 bases matching TRBD1. The germline gives CDR1 MNHNS, CDR2 SASEGT. The CDR3 covers 17 residues. J lost 6 bases, V lost 3 bases, and 16 bases had no gene match. The CDR3: CASSDTTSSTGAREQYF. Here the CDR3 DNA reads TGTGCCAGCAGTGATACAACTTCGTCGACAGGGGCACGCGAGCAGTACTTC.

CDR3 region: CASVAPETQYF. Written as DNA, the CDR3 is TGTGCCAGCGTAGCTCCGGAGACCCAGTACTTC. V is TRBV7-9 and J is TRBJ2-5; D gene uncertain. This CDR3 region has 11 residues. The germline gives CDR1 SEHNR, CDR2 FQNEAQ (reference sequence). Trimming shortened V by 8 bases and J by 5 bases, and 9 bases separated the two germline ends.

The gene calls are TRBV7-3 and TRBJ2-1; unclear D gene. The CDR3 is made up of 13 amino acids. The V and J ends lost 5 bases and 6 bases respectively, with 11 bases between them. Germline assignment: CDR1 SGHTA and CDR2 FQGTGA. CDR3 DNA: TGTGCCAGCAGCACGTACCTAGGCAATGAGCAGTTCTTC. This codes for CASSTYLGNEQFF.

The CDR3 reads CASSPTGGGEKLFF. The CDR3 nucleotides read TGTGCCAGCAGCCCCACAGGGGGGGGTGAAAAACTGTTTTTT. The chain is built from TRBV7-9 and TRBJ1-4, with 8 bases matching TRBD1. The germline V gene encodes CDR1 SEHNR and CDR2 FQNEAQ (reference sequence). V gave up 5 bases and J gave up 7 bases; unmatched junction bases: 6. The CDR3 sequence is 14 residues long.

The chain links TRBV30 to TRBJ2-7; 7 bases align to TRBD2. The trim removed 7 bases at V and 1 base at J, leaving 1 base unmatched. The germline CDR1 and CDR2 sequences are GTSNPN and SVGIG (reference sequence). There are 11 residues in the CDR3. The CDR3 bases are TGTGCCTTGGGACTATCCTACGAGCAGTACTTC. Encoded protein: CALGLSYEQYF.

The chain uses TRBV3-1 (or the pseudogene TRBV3-2) and TRBJ1-1; no reliable D call. The V gene lost 2 bases and the J gene lost 7 bases, with 8 bases spanning the gap. This CDR3 comprises 12 residues. Germline V gene lookup returns CDR1 LGHDT and CDR2 YNNKEL (reference sequence). The CDR3 DNA follows: TGTGCCAGCAGCCAATTAAGAGATGAAGCTTTCTTT. It specifies CASSQLRDEAFF.

V and J are TRBV9 and TRBJ1-2; D is unclear. CDR1 and CDR2 from the germline V gene are SGDLS and YYNGEE. The CDR3 loop spans 14 amino acids. V gave up 4 bases and J gave up 2 bases, with 12 bases separating them. The CDR3 DNA reads TGTGCCAGCAGCTCGCTGGGCCAAAACTATGGCTACACCTTC. This gives the protein CASSSLGQNYGYTF.